This section outlines one T cell receptor (beta chain) sequence together with its context. Method: immunoSEQ multiplex PCR; TCRdb's copy keeps in-frame clones and lacks some. Among around 60,000 clones listed, over 80% were seen once. The data derive from a study of blood T cell repertoires in COVID-19. There are 14 residues in the CDR3. The V gene lost 1 base and the J gene lost 4 bases, with 10 bases spanning the gap. Germline V gene lookup returns CDR1 MNHNS and CDR2 SASEGT. The clonotype comes from a woman older than 75 with acute or convalescent COVID-19. Sequencing input: peripheral blood. J is TRBJ1-2 and V is TRBV6-1; D is perhaps TRBD1 (5 bases). This chain's CDR3 is CASSEGGGPYGYTF. CDR3 coding DNA: TGTGCCAGCAGTGAAGGGGGGGGTCCCTATGGCTACACCTTC.